The rows below give T cell receptor beta chains drawn from one sample of a study of control samples from healthy donors and cancer patients. Some clones are missing from TCRdb's copy, which holds only in-frame ones; the method was immunoSEQ multiplex PCR. Among approximately 160,000 clones listed, more than 85% were seen once. The sequencing input was blood. Receptor source: a woman between 25 and 40 years old in good health. Each CDR3 is given with its conserved first and last residue. A D gene is named only where the DNA matches it firmly. Size is stated for part of the rows, as once, few or many counts, or as a class when the clone is expanded.

CDR3aa | CDR3nt | v_gene | abundance | d_gene | j_gene
CASSYGGPGSNQPQHF | TGTGCCAGCAGTTACGGGGGGCCGGGAAGCAATCAGCCCCAGCATTTT | TRBV6-5 | . | . | TRBJ1-5
CSSEHETGVDEQFF | TGCAGCTCCGAACACGAGACAGGGGTCGATGAGCAGTTCTTC | TRBV29-1 | . | TRBD1 | TRBJ2-1
CASSLEGAGGGAGDTQYF | TGTGCCAGCAGCTTAGAGGGAGCGGGAGGTGGGGCTGGAGATACGCAGTATTTT | TRBV7-6 | . | TRBD2 | TRBJ2-3
CASSLNLAGGYEQYF | TGCGCCAGCAGCTTGAATCTAGCGGGAGGCTACGAGCAGTACTTC | TRBV5-1 | . | TRBD2 | TRBJ2-7
CASSGTDSNQPQHF | TGTGCCAGCAGTGGGACAGATAGCAATCAGCCCCAGCATTTT | TRBV2 | . | . | TRBJ1-5
CASRRDSFITDTQYF | TGTGCCAGCAGACGGGACTCCTTCATCACAGATACGCAGTATTTT | TRBV7-2 | . | . | TRBJ2-3
CASSSHSLARSTGELFF | TGTGCCAGCAGTTCCCACTCACTAGCTAGGAGCACCGGGGAGCTGTTTTTT | TRBV28 | . | . | TRBJ2-2
CAWSPTVNYGYTF | TGTGCCTGGAGTCCGACAGTTAACTATGGCTACACCTTC | TRBV30 | . | . | TRBJ1-2
CASSVALAGTGNTIYF | TGTGCCAGCAGCGTAGCTTTGGCAGGGACTGGAAACACCATATATTTT | TRBV9 | . | . | TRBJ1-3
CASSSLGEQYF | TGTGCCAGCAGTAGCCTGGGAGAGCAGTACTTC | TRBV6-5 | . | . | TRBJ2-7
CASSLFSWPVLNNEQFF | TGTGCCAGCAGTTTATTCAGCTGGCCAGTTCTCAACAATGAGCAGTTCTTC | TRBV28 | . | . | TRBJ2-1
CASSYHSNPPYEQYF | TGTGCCAGCAGTTACCACTCCAACCCCCCCTACGAGCAGTACTTC | TRBV6-5 | . | . | TRBJ2-7
CATGQGPENTEAFF | TGTGCCACAGGACAGGGGCCTGAGAACACTGAAGCTTTCTTT | TRBV7-9 | . | TRBD1 | TRBJ1-1
CASSQAGRLLSYGYTF | TGCGCCAGCAGCCAAGCTGGACGGCTATTATCCTATGGCTACACCTTC | TRBV4-1 | . | . | TRBJ1-2
CASSGRTGGRPETQYF | TGTGCCAGCAGCGGGCGGACAGGGGGAAGGCCAGAGACCCAGTACTTC | TRBV9 | . | TRBD1 | TRBJ2-5
CASSIEQYF | TGTGCCAGCAGCATTGAGCAGTACTTC | TRBV21-1 | once | . | TRBJ2-7
CASSRGAEDTEAFF | TGTGCCAGCAGCCGGGGGGCTGAGGACACTGAAGCTTTCTTT | TRBV11-2 | . | . | TRBJ1-1
CASSSGQGGTGELFF | TGTGCCAGCAGCTCGGGACAGGGAGGGACCGGGGAGCTGTTTTTT | TRBV5-5 | . | TRBD1 | TRBJ2-2
CASSEERDDEQYF | TGCGCCAGCAGCGAAGAGAGAGACGACGAGCAGTACTTC | TRBV5-1 | . | . | TRBJ2-7
CASGPSGLAGVPTDTQYF | TGTGCTAGTGGCCCCTCGGGACTAGCGGGAGTTCCCACAGATACGCAGTATTTT | TRBV12-5 | . | TRBD2 | TRBJ2-3
CASSSWSSGGPAGANVLTF | TGTGCCAGCAGCTCCTGGTCATCGGGAGGGCCGGCTGGGGCCAACGTCCTGACTTTC | TRBV5-4 | . | TRBD2 | TRBJ2-6
CASRWVGGELFF | TGTGCCAGCAGATGGGTTGGCGGGGAGCTGTTTTTT | TRBV28 | . | . | TRBJ2-2
CASSFHNLWERAGELFF | TGTGCCAGCAGCTTCCACAATTTATGGGAGCGCGCCGGGGAGCTGTTTTTT | TRBV7-9 | . | . | TRBJ2-2
CATGLSGGNSPLHF | TGTGCCACCGGTTTGTCAGGGGGTAATTCACCCCTCCACTTT | TRBV15 | . | TRBD1 | TRBJ1-6
CASSYAGTYGYTF | TGTGCCAGCAGCTACGCAGGGACCTATGGCTACACCTTC | TRBV7-9 | . | . | TRBJ1-2
CASSPSRGELFF | TGTGCCAGCAGCCCCAGCAGGGGGGAGCTGTTTTTT | TRBV9 | . | . | TRBJ2-2
CASSETGTGEKLFF | TGTGCCAGCAGTGAGACAGGGACAGGAGAAAAACTGTTTTTT | TRBV2 | . | TRBD1 | TRBJ1-4
CASRRQGQRPEAFF | TGTGCCAGCAGGAGACAGGGCCAAAGACCTGAAGCTTTCTTT | TRBV2 | . | TRBD1 | TRBJ1-1
CAISVDRYSGNTIYF | TGTGCCATCAGTGTTGATAGGTACTCTGGAAACACCATATATTTT | TRBV10-3 | . | . | TRBJ1-3
CASSTETYYTSLSNQPQHF | TGTGCCAGTAGTACAGAGACATACTATACATCCCTTAGCAATCAGCCCCAGCATTTT | TRBV19 | . | . | TRBJ1-5
CASSMGTSGTETQYF | TGTGCCAGCAGCATGGGGACTAGCGGGACGGAGACCCAGTACTTC | TRBV7-9 | . | TRBD2 | TRBJ2-5
CASRESGTRRFAQYF | TGTGCCAGCAGGGAATCCGGGACTAGAAGGTTCGCGCAGTATTTT | TRBV28 | once | TRBD2 | TRBJ2-3
CASRTTGSGNTIYF | TGTGCCAGCAGGACCACTGGTAGTGGAAACACCATATATTTT | TRBV28 | . | . | TRBJ1-3
CASSTKWGVRADTQYF | TGTGCCAGCAGTACCAAATGGGGTGTCAGGGCTGATACGCAGTATTTT | TRBV28 | . | . | TRBJ2-3
CASSTWDRGQDEQYF | TGCGCCAGCAGCACCTGGGACAGGGGGCAGGACGAGCAGTACTTC | TRBV5-1 | once | TRBD1 | TRBJ2-7
CASTPRGMNTEAFF | TGTGCCAGCACCCCTAGGGGCATGAACACTGAAGCTTTCTTT | TRBV2 | . | . | TRBJ1-1
CASSFSGHYEQYF | TGTGCCAGCAGTTTTTCCGGCCATTACGAGCAGTACTTC | TRBV28 | . | . | TRBJ2-7
CATSRDSGANKPYEQYF | TGTGCCACCAGCAGAGATAGCGGGGCAAATAAACCCTACGAGCAGTACTTC | TRBV15 | . | TRBD2 | TRBJ2-7
CASSPLETSGRGTDTQYF | TGTGCCAGCAGTCCGCTGGAGACTAGCGGGAGAGGCACAGATACGCAGTATTTT | TRBV28 | . | TRBD2 | TRBJ2-3
CASSSLRGGTEAFF | TGTGCCAGCAGTTCTCTTCGGGGTGGCACTGAAGCTTTCTTT | TRBV28 | . | . | TRBJ1-1
CASSPRHITSTDTQYF | TGTGCCAGCAGCCCCCGTCACATTACGAGCACAGATACGCAGTATTTT | TRBV7-9 | . | . | TRBJ2-3
CASSPWTSGRETQYF | TGTGCCAGCAGTCCTTGGACTAGCGGCAGAGAGACCCAGTACTTC | TRBV28 | . | TRBD2 | TRBJ2-5
CASSYEETQYF | TGTGCCAGCAGTTATGAGGAGACCCAGTACTTC | TRBV6-6 | once | . | TRBJ2-5
CATRDRTYEQYF | TGTGCCACCCGGGACAGGACCTACGAGCAGTACTTC | TRBV28 | once | TRBD1 | TRBJ2-7
CASSPGGGEETQYF | TGCGCCAGCAGCCCCGGGGGCGGGGAAGAGACCCAGTACTTC | TRBV5-1 | . | . | TRBJ2-5
CASSVRGTGELFF | TGTGCCAGCAGCGTACGTGGGACCGGGGAGCTGTTTTTT | TRBV9 | . | . | TRBJ2-2
CASSEWASGYNEQFF | TGTGCCAGCAGTGAATGGGCTAGCGGCTACAATGAGCAGTTCTTC | TRBV25-1 | . | TRBD2 | TRBJ2-1
CATRRAVNQPQHF | TGTGCCACCCGCCGGGCCGTCAATCAGCCCCAGCATTTT | TRBV19 | . | . | TRBJ1-5
CASSQDDYEQYF | TGTGCCAGCAGCCAAGACGACTACGAGCAGTACTTC | TRBV4-2 | . | . | TRBJ2-7
CASSYTLGGRINEKLFF | TGTGCCAGCAGCTACACCCTCGGGGGGAGGATTAATGAAAAACTGTTTTTT | TRBV5-6 | . | . | TRBJ1-4
CASTVQGGQPQHF | TGTGCCAGCACAGTTCAGGGTGGTCAGCCCCAGCATTTT | TRBV6-6 | few | . | TRBJ1-5
CASSRFPRAGANVLTF | TGTGCCAGCAGCCGCTTCCCCCGGGCTGGGGCCAACGTCCTGACTTTC | TRBV7-2 | . | . | TRBJ2-6